This T cell receptor (beta chain) was recovered during a study of blood T cell repertoires in COVID-19. Study summary: The United States, Italy and Spain supplied acute and convalescent COVID-19 samples. From T cells, B-cell-depleted T cells, or PBMCs came the material, which was cDNA or gDNA.

In the study's own analysis: Amplified reference gene primers provided the basis for estimating nucleated cell counts. Profiled with immunoSEQ multiplex PCR; TCRdb holds only in-frame clones, not every one. D and trimming come from the DNA, and the V and J calls and clone size come from that table. The sample has about 260,000 clones, approximately 88% seen once. There are 15 residues in the CDR3. Germline values: CDR1 MNHEY, CDR2 SMNVEV (reference sequence). V lost 6 bases and J lost 0; bases outside the gene matches: 5. The sequencing input was peripheral blood. The chain uses TRBV27 and TRBJ2-7; 10 bases fit TRBD2. The origin of this receptor is a human donor in a cohort sampled during active COVID-19. CDR3 nucleotide sequence: TGTGCCAGCAGGAAAGCGGGAGGGGTCTCCTACGAGCAGTACTTC. This codes for CASRKAGGVSYEQYF.